This T cell receptor beta chain was identified in a study of blood T cell repertoires in COVID-19. Study in general: T cells, B-cell-depleted T cells, or PBMCs supplied cDNA or gDNA.

The trim removed 6 bases at V and 5 bases at J, leaving 3 bases unmatched. CDR1 LNHDA and CDR2 SQIVND come from the germline V gene (reference sequence). This CDR3 contains 12 residues. Here immunoSEQ multiplex PCR was the method, and the copy in TCRdb shows in-frame clones only, minus some. The sample gives 350,000 to 400,000 clones, 90% of which show up once; 6.5% is in the top ten. Sequenced material: peripheral blood. The sequence came from a man younger than 35 with active or convalescent COVID-19. The chain joins TRBV19 to TRBJ1-2; the match to TRBD1 covers 7 bases. The CDR3 protein is CASSSQGYGYTF. CDR3 in DNA: TGTGCCAGTAGCTCACAGGGGTATGGCTACACCTTC.